The entry below gives a single T cell receptor beta chain sequence along with its context. CDR3 length: 13 amino acids. Germline loops: CDR1 MGHRA, CDR2 YSYEKL. Trimming shortened V by 4 bases and J by 10 bases, and 16 bases separated the two germline ends. The data derive from a study of technical replicates of blood from a few donors. Sequencing was performed with immunoSEQ multiplex PCR; in TCRdb, only in-frame clones are kept and a portion is missing. The sample contains some 82,000 clones, 97% of which appear only once. This receptor was identified in a human donor in good health. The chain employs TRBV4-1 and TRBJ1-1, with D tentatively TRBD1 (6 bases). Sequencing input: T cells isolated from PBMCs. The CDR3 loop reads CASSLRQDFGAFF. In nucleotides, the CDR3 is TGCGCCAGCAGCCTCCGACAGGATTTTGGAGCTTTCTTT.